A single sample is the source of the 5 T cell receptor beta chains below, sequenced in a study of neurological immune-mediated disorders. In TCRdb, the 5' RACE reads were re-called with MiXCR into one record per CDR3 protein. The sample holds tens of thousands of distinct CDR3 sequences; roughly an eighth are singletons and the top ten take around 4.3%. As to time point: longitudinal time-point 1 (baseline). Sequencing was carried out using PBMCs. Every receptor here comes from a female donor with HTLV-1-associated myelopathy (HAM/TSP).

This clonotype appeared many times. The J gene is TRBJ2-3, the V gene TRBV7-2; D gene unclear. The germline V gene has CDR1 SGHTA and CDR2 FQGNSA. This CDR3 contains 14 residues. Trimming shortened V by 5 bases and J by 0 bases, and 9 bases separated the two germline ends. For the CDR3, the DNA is TGTGCCAGCAGCCCCTCGTATAGCACAGATACGCAGTATTTT. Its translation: CASSPSYSTDTQYF.

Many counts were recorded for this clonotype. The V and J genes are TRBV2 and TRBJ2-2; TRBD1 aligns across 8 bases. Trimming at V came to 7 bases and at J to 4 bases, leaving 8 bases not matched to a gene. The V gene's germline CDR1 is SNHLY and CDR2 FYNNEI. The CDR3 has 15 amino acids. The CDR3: CASKKDRASTGELFF. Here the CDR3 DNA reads TGTGCCAGCAAAAAGGACAGGGCTAGCACCGGGGAGCTGTTTTTT.

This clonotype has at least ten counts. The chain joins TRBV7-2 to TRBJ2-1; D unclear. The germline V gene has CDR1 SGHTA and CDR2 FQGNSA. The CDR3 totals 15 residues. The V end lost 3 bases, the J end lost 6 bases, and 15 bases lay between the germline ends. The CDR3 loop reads CASSFLSSIGNEQFF. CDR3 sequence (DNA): TGTGCCAGCAGCTTTCTGTCTAGTATAGGCAATGAGCAGTTCTTC.

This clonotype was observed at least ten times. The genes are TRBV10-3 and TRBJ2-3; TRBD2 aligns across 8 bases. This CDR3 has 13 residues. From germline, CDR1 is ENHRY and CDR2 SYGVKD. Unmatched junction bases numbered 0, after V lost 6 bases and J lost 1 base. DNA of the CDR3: TGTGCCATCAGCGGGGGGGGCACAGATACGCAGTATTTT. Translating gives CAISGGGTDTQYF.

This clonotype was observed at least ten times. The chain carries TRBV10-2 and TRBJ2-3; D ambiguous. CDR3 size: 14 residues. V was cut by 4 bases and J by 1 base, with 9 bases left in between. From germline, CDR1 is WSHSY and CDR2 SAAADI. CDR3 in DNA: TGCGCCAGCAGTGGTAGCTACGGCACAGATACGCAGTATTTT. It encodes CASSGSYGTDTQYF.